A selection of T cell receptor beta chains follows, all from one sample in a study of cytomegalovirus exposure and HLA in healthy donors. Method: immunoSEQ multiplex PCR; TCRdb's copy keeps in-frame clones and lacks some. The sample includes around 200,000 clones, roughly 80% seen only once; the top ten take 3.8%. Specimen: PBMCs. Receptors were obtained from a man aged 45-65 years in good health and CMV-seronegative. Each CDR3 is given with its conserved first and last residue. The order of the fields is CDR3 length, J gene, clone size, V gene, D gene, CDR3 protein, CDR3 DNA. A D gene is named only where the DNA matches it firmly. Where a row states a size, it is once, few, many or the class of an expanded clone; other rows omit it.

length: 11
J: TRBJ2-7
size: .
V: TRBV20-1
D: TRBD2
CDR3: CKMGGAYEQYF
DNA: TGCAAAATGGGGGGGGCCTACGAGCAGTACTTC

length: 14
J: TRBJ1-1
size: .
V: TRBV27
D: TRBD1
CDR3: CASSEGTGDRLAFF
DNA: TGTGCCAGCAGTGAAGGGACAGGGGATCGCTTAGCTTTCTTT

length: 13
J: TRBJ1-6
size: .
V: TRBV30
D: TRBD1
CDR3: CAWSVQGISPLHF
DNA: TGTGCCTGGAGTGTACAGGGGATTTCACCCCTCCACTTT

length: 13
J: TRBJ1-2
size: .
V: TRBV2
D: .
CDR3: CASGAELLSGYTF
DNA: TGTGCCAGCGGGGCGGAGCTCCTCTCTGGCTACACCTTC

length: 13
J: TRBJ2-7
size: few
V: TRBV6-5
D: .
CDR3: CASSAGQNYEQYF
DNA: TGTGCCAGCAGTGCCGGACAGAACTACGAGCAGTACTTC

length: 14
J: TRBJ1-5
size: .
V: TRBV7-2
D: .
CDR3: CASSLLVQGKPQHF
DNA: TGTGCCAGCAGCTTACTCGTCCAGGGGAAGCCCCAGCATTTT

length: 10
J: TRBJ1-1
size: .
V: TRBV7-8
D: .
CDR3: CASSYLEAFF
DNA: TGTGCCAGCAGCTACCTAGAAGCTTTCTTT

length: 15
J: TRBJ2-2
size: .
V: TRBV5-4
D: TRBD1
CDR3: CASSLVDRGSGELFF
DNA: TGTGCCAGCAGCTTGGTGGACAGGGGTTCCGGGGAGCTGTTTTTT

length: 15
J: TRBJ2-7
size: .
V: TRBV6-5
D: .
CDR3: CASSYSDAGPYEQYF
DNA: TGTGCCAGCAGTTACTCGGACGCGGGCCCCTACGAGCAGTACTTC

length: 14
J: TRBJ2-1
size: .
V: TRBV5-6
D: .
CDR3: CASSPIPGYNEQFF
DNA: TGTGCCAGCAGCCCGATCCCAGGCTACAATGAGCAGTTCTTC

length: 11
J: TRBJ1-2
size: once
V: TRBV20-1
D: .
CDR3: CSAPGSLGYTF
DNA: TGCAGTGCTCCGGGGAGTCTTGGCTACACCTTC